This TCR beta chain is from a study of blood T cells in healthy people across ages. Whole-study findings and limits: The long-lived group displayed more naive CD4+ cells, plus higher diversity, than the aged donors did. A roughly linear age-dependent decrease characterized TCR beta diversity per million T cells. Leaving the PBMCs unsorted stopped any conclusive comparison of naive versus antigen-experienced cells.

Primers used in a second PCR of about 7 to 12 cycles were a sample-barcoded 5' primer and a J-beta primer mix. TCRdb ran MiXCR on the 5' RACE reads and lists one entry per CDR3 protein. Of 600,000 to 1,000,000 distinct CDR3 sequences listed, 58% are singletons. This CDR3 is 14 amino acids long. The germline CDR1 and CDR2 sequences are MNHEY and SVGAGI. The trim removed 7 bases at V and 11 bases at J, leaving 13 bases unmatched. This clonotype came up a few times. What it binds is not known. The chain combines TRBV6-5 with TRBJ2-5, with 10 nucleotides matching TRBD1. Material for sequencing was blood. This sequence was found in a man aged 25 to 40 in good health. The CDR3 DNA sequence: TGTGCCAGCAAAGGGGACAGGGGAACAACGGAGCAGTACTTC. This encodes CASKGDRGTTEQYF.